The 10 T cell receptor beta chains reported below all come from one sample, sequenced in a study of T cell repertoires in cytomegalovirus infection. TCRdb analysed the reads with MiXCR anew, one entry per CDR3 protein. The sample includes 630,000 or so distinct CDR3 sequences, 20% to 25% of them seen just once. The sample consisted of CD8+ T cells from PBMCs. The source is a human donor in good health (CMV status not recorded). Some clones in this sample may be carry-over from other donors' samples.

The chain combines TRBV14 with TRBJ2-5; D not resolved. The CDR3 covers 11 residues. V was pared by 0 bases and J by 7 bases, with 3 bases between. Germline CDR1 reads SGHDN; CDR2 reads FVKESK. The CDR3 is CASSQERTQYF. The DNA of the CDR3 is TGTGCCAGCAGCCAAGAAAGGACCCAGTACTTC. Based on the CDR3 plus reference TRBV14 and TRBJ2-5, the full variable domain is EAGVTQFPSHSVIEKGQTVTLRCDPISGHDNLYWYRRVMGKEIKFLLHFVKESKQDESGMPNNRFLAERTGGTYSTLKVQPAELEDSGVYFCASSQERTQYFGPGTRLLVL.

Remarks on this clonotype: Just one base apart from a much larger clone, this may be a read error. This rearrangement joins TRBV7-6 to TRBJ2-2; D ambiguous. The CDR3 runs to 14 residues. The germline V gene encodes CDR1 SGHVS and CDR2 FNYEAQ. The DNA of the CDR3 is TGTGACAGCAGCTTAGCCGACCACACCGGGGAGCTGTTTTTT. It encodes CDSSLADHTGELFF.

The V call is TRBV12-3 or TRBV12-4, the J call TRBJ1-1; no clear D. V lost 2 bases, J lost 4 bases, and 11 bases lay in between. This CDR3 region has 14 residues. The DNA for the CDR3 is TGTGCCAGCAGTTTACACAGTGGGGTCACTGAAGCTTTCTTT. It specifies CASSLHSGVTEAFF.

V usage is TRBV28 and J usage is TRBJ2-3; weak D call: TRBD1 (6 bases). The CDR3 extends over 14 amino acids. CDR1 and CDR2 from the germline V gene are MDHEN and SYDVKM. Trimming left V 3 bases short and J 6 bases short, with 13 bases between. This CDR3 reads CASSFDRLGDTQYF. CDR3 DNA sequence: TGTGCCAGCAGTTTTGACAGGTTGGGGGATACGCAGTATTTT.

This clonotype was observed a handful of times. This chain links TRBV20-1 with TRBJ1-4, with TRBD1 as a possible D gene (6 bases). The CDR3 runs 16 residues. Per germline, CDR1 DFQATT and CDR2 SNEGSKA (reference sequence). Trimming shortened V by 1 base and J by 8 bases, and 20 bases separated the two germline ends. CDR3 in amino acids: CSARGWGAEKEEKLFF. The CDR3, as DNA: TGCAGTGCTAGAGGTTGGGGGGCCGAAAAAGAGGAAAAACTGTTTTTT.

This clonotype was observed at least ten times. The genes are TRBV7-2 and TRBJ2-1, with TRBD2 matching over 12 bases. This CDR3 is built from 19 residues. The germline V gene encodes CDR1 SGHTA and CDR2 FQGNSA. V trimming: 4 bases; J trimming: 2 bases; junction bases outside the gene matches: 12. In DNA form, the CDR3 reads TGTGCCAGCAGCTATGGGCTTCTGCTAGCGGGGGGGCCCTACAATGAGCAGTTCTTC. Protein product: CASSYGLLLAGGPYNEQFF.

Details on this clonotype: A much larger clone sits a single nucleotide away, making a read error possible. The V call is TRBV7-6, the J call TRBJ2-2; D is perhaps TRBD2 (6 bases). V was clipped by 5 bases and J by 3 bases, with 19 bases between them. Germline V gene lookup returns CDR1 SGHVS and CDR2 FNYEAQ. This CDR3 has 17 residues. CDR3 nucleotides: TGTGCCAGCAGCCGTTTGAAGAATGGGGGGTACACCGGGGAGCTGTTTTTT. Protein sequence: CASSRLKNGGYTGELFF. Full variable domain (remainder filled in from reference TRBV7-6 and TRBJ2-2): GAGVSQSPRYKVTKRGQDVALRCDPISGHVSLYWYRQALGQGPEFLTYFNYEAQQDKSGLPNDRFSAERPEGSISTLTIQRTEQRDSAMYRCASSRLKNGGYTGELFFGEGSRLTVL.

This clonotype was detected many times. The J gene is TRBJ1-2, the V gene TRBV12-3 or TRBV12-4, with D possibly being TRBD1 (6 bases). This CDR3 has 12 residues. Deletions cut 6 bases from V and 8 bases from J, with 13 bases between. The CDR3 nucleotides read TGTGCCAGCAGCACAGGGCTCTTCGGCTACACCTTC. Translation gives CASSTGLFGYTF.

This clonotype was seen a few times. The chain employs TRBV20-1 and TRBJ2-1; no definite D call. Germline lookup yields CDR1 DFQATT and CDR2 SNEGSKA (reference sequence). V lost 5 bases and J lost 4, with 18 bases in between. CDR3 length equals 15 residues. The CDR3 reads CSAPPRARRYNEQFF. DNA of the CDR3: TGCAGTGCTCCCCCAAGGGCCCGACGATACAATGAGCAGTTCTTC.

This clonotype was seen more than once but under ten times. The chain has TRBV9 and TRBJ2-2; D is perhaps TRBD1 (6 bases). This CDR3 spans 15 amino acids. CDR1 and CDR2 from the germline V gene are SGDLS and YYNGEE. Trimming removed 3 bases from V and 4 bases from J, with 13 bases in between. The CDR3 here is CASSADSPLTGELFF. The CDR3 bases are TGTGCCAGCAGCGCGGACAGTCCGCTCACCGGGGAGCTGTTTTTT.